The sequence of this T cell receptor (beta chain) was determined in a study of lymphopenia after photon versus proton radiotherapy. In germline, CDR1 is SNHLY, CDR2 FYNNEI. V was pared by 1 base and J by 8 bases, with 7 bases between. This CDR3 has 12 residues. The data were produced by immunoSEQ multiplex PCR, yet TCRdb's version contains in-frame clones alone and is incomplete. The sample yields 150,000 to 200,000 clones, 80% to 90% seen once. Details on this clone: No antigen is known for it.

Study results and caveats: After the lymphocyte nadir, photon-treated repertoires showed oligoclonal expansion, especially of CD8+ Temra cells. Under photons, naive T cells and diversity fell while effector/memory populations rose.

This clonotype was obtained from a man aged 45 to 65 with gastric cancer. The input for sequencing was peripheral blood, taken from a patient treated with photon-based radiotherapy. The V gene is TRBV2, the J gene TRBJ2-3; the D is unclear. In nucleotides, the CDR3 is TGTGCCAGCAGTGAAGGAGTAACTACGCAGTATTTT. Translation: CASSEGVTTQYF.